These 29 T cell receptor beta chains were sequenced from one sample in a study of cytomegalovirus exposure and HLA in healthy donors. The PCR had 60 Vbeta and 13 Jbeta primers. Sequencing used immunoSEQ multiplex PCR; TCRdb keeps in-frame clones, though not all of them. The sample lists about 130,000 clones, more than 80% seen once, with under 8.5% in the top ten. The sequencing input was PBMCs. The receptors were gathered from a woman aged 30 to 39 in good health and CMV-seropositive.

The chain has TRBV5-1 and TRBJ2-5; 7 bases are shared with TRBD2. This CDR3 is 13 amino acids long. Germline trimming cut 4 bases from V and 3 bases from J; bases unmatched to any gene: 3. Germline lookup yields CDR1 SGHRS and CDR2 YFSETQ. The CDR3 reads CASSLGLEETQYF. The CDR3 nucleotides read TGCGCCAGCAGCCTCGGACTAGAAGAGACCCAGTACTTC.

The V and J genes are TRBV18 and TRBJ2-7; 9 nucleotides line up with TRBD1. J gave up 4 bases and V 3 bases, and 4 bases lay outside the gene matches. This CDR3 comprises 14 residues. Germline CDR1 reads KGHSH; CDR2 reads LQKENI. CDR3 DNA sequence: TGTGCCAGCTCACCCGGGACAGGGAAATACGAGCAGTACTTC. Encoded protein: CASSPGTGKYEQYF.

The chain links TRBV6-1 to TRBJ1-4; possibly TRBD1 for D (6 bases). Trimming shortened V by 6 bases and J by 7 bases, and 15 bases separated the two germline ends. Per germline, CDR1 MNHNS and CDR2 SASEGT. The CDR3 is 14 amino acids. CDR3 amino acids: CASREQGQGEKLFF. The CDR3 DNA is TGTGCCAGCAGGGAACAGGGCCAGGGTGAAAAACTGTTTTTT.

This clone was counted a few times. The rearrangement links TRBV2 to TRBJ2-6; TRBD2 matches 8 bases. The germline V gene encodes CDR1 SNHLY and CDR2 FYNNEI. This CDR3 contains 15 residues. The junction had 9 bases not matched to a gene; V was cut back by 11 bases and J by 3 bases. CDR3 in DNA: TGTGCCTCTTACGGGGGGGGGCGTGGGGCCAACGTCCTGACTTTC. Translating it yields CASYGGGRGANVLTF.

This chain connects TRBV5-4 to TRBJ2-5; the D gene is possibly TRBD1 (6 bases). The J call may not be correct, given that the DNA end is closer to TRBJ2-7. Per the germline V gene, CDR1 is SGHNT and CDR2 is YYREEE (reference sequence). The CDR3 extends over 14 amino acids. CDR3 DNA sequence: TGTGCCAGCAGCTCAGGGGAGCTTATACACGAGCAGTACTTC. It codes for CASSSGELIHEQYF.

V and J are TRBV29-1 and TRBJ1-5; TRBD1 matches 7 bases. Germline CDR1 is SQVTM and CDR2 is ANQGSEA. The CDR3 is made up of 13 amino acids. The V segment lost 5 bases and the J segment 2 bases; nucleotides outside the gene matches: 3. CDR3 nucleotides: TGCAGCGTTAGACAGGGTGGCAATCAGCCCCAGCATTTT. It codes for CSVRQGGNQPQHF. The full variable domain, rest sourced from reference TRBV29-1 and TRBJ1-5, is SAVISQKPSRDICQRGTSLTIQCQVDSQVTMMFWYRQQPGQSLTLIATANQGSEATYESGFVIDKFPISRPNLTFSTLTVSNMSPEDSSIYLCSVRQGGNQPQHFGDGTRLSIL.

V and J are TRBV7-9 and TRBJ1-1, with D perhaps TRBD1 (6 bases). V lost 5 bases and J lost 3, with 16 bases in between. Per the germline V gene, CDR1 is SEHNR and CDR2 is FQNEAQ (reference sequence). This CDR3 spans 15 amino acids. Written as DNA, the CDR3 is TGTGCCAGCAGCCCCACACGGGCAGGGGACACTGAAGCTTTCTTT. As protein: CASSPTRAGDTEAFF. Supplemented by reference TRBV7-9 and TRBJ1-1, the full variable domain reads DTGVSQNPRHKITKRGQNVTFRCDPISEHNRLYWYRQTLGQGPEFLTYFQNEAQLEKSRLLSDRFSAERPKGSFSTLEIQRTEQGDSAMYLCASSPTRAGDTEAFFGQGTRLTVV.

J is TRBJ1-5 and V is TRBV30, with D uncertain. CDR1 GTSNPN and CDR2 SVGIG come from the germline V gene (reference sequence). The V and J ends lost 2 bases and 5 bases respectively, with 10 bases between them. The CDR3 totals 13 residues. The CDR3 region is CAWSLAGDQPQHF. The DNA of the CDR3 is TGTGCCTGGAGTCTAGCTGGGGATCAGCCCCAGCATTTT.

V and J are TRBV5-6 and TRBJ2-7; D perhaps matches TRBD1 (5 bases). Trimming pared 0 bases from V and 7 bases from J, leaving 17 bases between. Germline CDR1 reads SGHDT; CDR2 reads YYEEEE. The CDR3 is made up of 15 amino acids. The CDR3 nucleotides are TGTGCCAGCAGCTTGGCCGGCAGGGTGTCTGGTGAGCAGTACTTC. It specifies CASSLAGRVSGEQYF.

This clone was recorded once. The chain is built from TRBV23-1 and TRBJ1-1; D ambiguous. TRBV23-1 is filed as an ORF, its function uncertain. The CDR3 has 9 residues. The V end lost 4 bases, the J end lost 11 bases, and 5 bases lay between the germline ends. The CDR3 DNA reads as TGCGCCAGCAGTCTCGGGGCTTTCTTT. Translation gives CASSLGAFF.

The chain couples TRBV2 to TRBJ1-5; D remains unclear. The germline V gene encodes CDR1 SNHLY and CDR2 FYNNEI. The V end was cut by 1 base, the J end by 12 bases, with 7 bases between. The CDR3 loop spans 11 amino acids. In DNA, the CDR3 is TGTGCCAGCAGTGAAGAGGGAGACCAGCATTTT. It codes for CASSEEGDQHF.

Points on this clone: The same CDR3 also results from other DNA sequences found in this sample. The V and J genes are TRBV28 and TRBJ1-6; D not resolved. Germline V gene sequence: CDR1 MDHEN, CDR2 SYDVKM. This CDR3 is 11 amino acids long. Trimming took off 4 bases at V and 8 bases at J, with 3 bases between the two ends. The CDR3 DNA is TGTGCCAGCAGTTCAGATTCACCCCTCCACTTT. Its translation: CASSSDSPLHF.

The gene calls are TRBV5-1 and TRBJ2-1; no clear D. The length of the CDR3 is 15 residues. The V end was cut by 2 bases, the J end by 0 bases, with 9 bases between. In germline, CDR1 is SGHRS, CDR2 YFSETQ. CDR3 sequence: CASSLGAASYNEQFF. DNA for the CDR3: TGCGCCAGCAGCTTAGGCGCGGCCTCCTACAATGAGCAGTTCTTC. The full variable domain, with the rest looked up from reference TRBV5-1 and TRBJ2-1, is KAGVTQTPRYLIKTRGQQVTLSCSPISGHRSVSWYQQTPGQGLQFLFEYFSETQRNKGNFPGRFSGRQFSNSRSEMNVSTLELGDSALYLCASSLGAASYNEQFFGPGTRLTVL.

The gene calls are TRBV28 and TRBJ1-2; no clear D gene. The CDR3 loop spans 10 amino acids. V was clipped by 4 bases and J by 7 bases, with 4 bases between them. The V gene's germline CDR1 is MDHEN and CDR2 SYDVKM. DNA for the CDR3: TGTGCCAGCAGTTCCATTGGCTACACCTTC. As protein: CASSSIGYTF.

This chain connects TRBV28 to TRBJ1-1; D remains unclear. V was clipped by 3 bases and J by 11 bases, with 13 bases between them. Looked up from germline, CDR1 is MDHEN and CDR2 is SYDVKM. The CDR3 has 12 residues. CDR3 nucleotides: TGTGCCAGCAGTTTTCGTGAGGGAAAGGCTTTCTTT. It yields the protein CASSFREGKAFF. Full variable domain (outside the CDR3, taken from reference TRBV28 and TRBJ1-1): DVKVTQSSRYLVKRTGEKVFLECVQDMDHENMFWYRQDPGLGLRLIYFSYDVKMKEKGDIPEGYSVSREKKERFSLILESASTNQTSMYLCASSFREGKAFFGQGTRLTVV.

The rearrangement links TRBV6-6 to TRBJ2-3, with 8 bases aligning to TRBD2. V lost 7 bases, J lost 2 bases, and 11 bases stayed unmatched. The CDR3 has 16 residues. CDR1 and CDR2 (germline): MNHNY, SVGAGI (reference sequence). CDR3 sequence (DNA): TGTGCCAGCACCGCTGATTCGGGGGGGTTCACAGATACGCAGTATTTT. Residues: CASTADSGGFTDTQYF.

The rearrangement uses TRBV6-1 and TRBJ2-7; 7 bases align to TRBD1. CDR1 and CDR2 (germline): MNHNS, SASEGT. The CDR3 is 14 amino acids. V dropped 2 bases and J dropped 3; count of bases not matched to a gene: 4. The chain's CDR3 is CASSEPGGSYEQYF. CDR3 sequence (DNA): TGTGCCAGCAGTGAACCAGGGGGAAGCTACGAGCAGTACTTC.

Details on this clone: Within the sample, other DNA sequences also encode this same CDR3. This chain links TRBV2 with TRBJ2-7; D unclear. Deletions cut 3 bases from V and 0 bases from J, with 3 bases between. CDR3 length equals 12 residues. The V gene's germline CDR1 is SNHLY and CDR2 FYNNEI. The CDR3 is CASSDRSYEQYF. The CDR3, as DNA: TGTGCCAGCAGTGACCGCTCCTACGAGCAGTACTTC.

The J gene is TRBJ1-2, the V gene TRBV29-1; no firm D call. This CDR3 contains 13 residues. Looked up from germline, CDR1 is SQVTM and CDR2 is ANQGSEA. V lost 3 bases to trimming and J lost 5 bases, with 13 bases between them. The CDR3 DNA reads TGCAGCGTTGATAGGCGGGGAGCGTATGGCTACACCTTC. This encodes CSVDRRGAYGYTF.

The gene calls are TRBV19 and TRBJ1-1; D is ambiguous. V gave up 0 bases and J gave up 4 bases, with 18 bases separating them. The length of the CDR3 is 17 residues. Germline CDR1 LNHDA, CDR2 SQIVND (reference sequence). Here the CDR3 reads CASSIDQEGREGTEAFF. CDR3 DNA sequence: TGTGCCAGTAGTATAGATCAGGAAGGGAGAGAAGGCACTGAAGCTTTCTTT.

The V call is TRBV2, the J call TRBJ1-1; D is ambiguous. Germline CDR1 and CDR2: SNHLY and FYNNEI. CDR3 size: 14 residues. Trimming cost V 6 bases and J 5 bases, with 16 bases left between them. As DNA, the CDR3 is TGTGCCAGCAGGGAGGGCGTCCTAGGGACTGAAGCTTTCTTT. Encoded protein: CASREGVLGTEAFF. The whole variable domain, remainder taken from reference TRBV2 and TRBJ1-1, is EPEVTQTPSHQVTQMGQEVILRCVPISNHLYFYWYRQILGQKVEFLVSFYNNEISEKSEIFDDQFSVERPDGSNFTLKIRSTKLEDSAMYFCASREGVLGTEAFFGQGTRLTVV.

The chain uses TRBV5-1 and TRBJ2-1; TRBD2 matches at 7 bases. This CDR3 has 16 amino acids. Germline V gives CDR1 SGHRS, CDR2 YFSETQ. V dropped 1 base and J dropped 0; count of bases not matched to a gene: 4. The CDR3 nucleotides read TGCGCCAGCAGCTTGTGGGGGGGGAGCTCCTACAATGAGCAGTTCTTC. Its translation is CASSLWGGSSYNEQFF.

V usage is TRBV28 and J usage is TRBJ1-5, with 8 bases aligning to TRBD1. This CDR3 is 16 amino acids long. Germline V gene sequence: CDR1 MDHEN, CDR2 SYDVKM. The J segment lost 2 bases and the V segment lost 2 bases, leaving 5 bases of the junction unmatched. The CDR3 coding sequence is TGTGCCAGCAGTTTACTCCGGGACAGGCGCAATCAGCCCCAGCATTTT. Protein product: CASSLLRDRRNQPQHF. The full variable domain, its missing parts supplied by reference TRBV28 and TRBJ1-5, is DVKVTQSSRYLVKRTGEKVFLECVQDMDHENMFWYRQDPGLGLRLIYFSYDVKMKEKGDIPEGYSVSREKKERFSLILESASTNQTSMYLCASSLLRDRRNQPQHFGDGTRLSIL.

This rearrangement joins TRBV5-1 to TRBJ2-5; maybe TRBD2 (5 bases). The CDR3 covers 16 residues. Germline lookup yields CDR1 SGHRS and CDR2 YFSETQ. Trimming pared 3 bases from V and 5 bases from J, leaving 20 bases between. The CDR3 reads CASSSHPASGEETQYF. CDR3 nucleotide sequence: TGCGCCAGCAGCTCCCATCCGGCCTCCGGGGAGGAGACCCAGTACTTC.

The gene calls are TRBV30 and TRBJ2-1, with TRBD1 as a possible D gene (6 bases). CDR3 size: 12 residues. In germline, CDR1 is GTSNPN, CDR2 SVGIG (reference sequence). V gave up 5 bases and J gave up 10 bases, with 15 bases separating them. DNA for the CDR3: TGTGCCTGGGCCCCTGGGGGCGGGGAGCAGTTCTTC. Translating it yields CAWAPGGGEQFF.

This clone appeared a few times. J is TRBJ2-3 and V is TRBV5-1, with TRBD2 matching over 8 bases. This CDR3 has 14 amino acids. The J segment lost 3 bases and the V segment lost 2 bases, leaving 2 bases of the junction unmatched. CDR1 is SGHRS and CDR2 is YFSETQ in the germline V gene. Here the CDR3 DNA reads TGCGCCAGCAGCTTCGGGGGGGGGACAGATACGCAGTATTTT. Amino acid sequence: CASSFGGGTDTQYF.

J is TRBJ1-1 and V is TRBV5-1, with 7 positions matching TRBD1. V lost 5 bases to trimming and J lost 0 bases; unmatched junction nucleotides: 4. The CDR3 loop spans 14 amino acids. In germline, CDR1 is SGHRS, CDR2 YFSETQ. The CDR3 nucleotides are TGCGCCAGCAGACGACAGGGCATGAACACTGAAGCTTTCTTT. As protein: CASRRQGMNTEAFF. The variable domain in full, completed from reference TRBV5-1 and TRBJ1-1, reads KAGVTQTPRYLIKTRGQQVTLSCSPISGHRSVSWYQQTPGQGLQFLFEYFSETQRNKGNFPGRFSGRQFSNSRSEMNVSTLELGDSALYLCASRRQGMNTEAFFGQGTRLTVV.

In DNA form, the CDR3 reads TGTGCCATCAAACCAGACAATTCCTACGAGCAGTACTTC. It is translated as CAIKPDNSYEQYF. V and J are TRBV10-3 and TRBJ2-7, with unresolved D. Germline loops: CDR1 ENHRY, CDR2 SYGVKD. Deletions cut 7 bases from V and 1 base from J, with 11 bases between. CDR3 size: 13 residues.

This clone appeared once. Germline and junction disagree at one end, which may indicate a read error. The sample holds other DNA sequences that translate to the same CDR3. This chain links TRBV4-2 with TRBJ1-1; D is unclear. The CDR3 runs 15 residues. CDR1 and CDR2 from the germline V gene are LGHNA and YNFKEQ. CDR3 residues: CVSSVGGGLNTEAFF. CDR3 sequence (DNA): TGTGTCAGCAGCGTCGGCGGCGGCTTGAACACTGAAGCTTTCTTT.